This entry features one TCR beta chain sequence. The antigen remains unidentified. The entry originates in a study of vaccination effects on CD4 cells after COVID-19. Across the study: Before any sequencing was done, the ViraFEST assay used viral peptide pools to expand antigen-specific CD4+ T cells.

Isolating CD4+ T cells followed approximately 11 days of culture. The person had PCR-confirmed SARS-CoV-2 infection between March and December 2020. Either the mRNA-1273 or the BNT162b2 vaccine was given to participants as two doses. Both day 3 and day 7 saw half the medium replaced with IL-2 medium. Sequencing was performed with immunoSEQ multiplex PCR; in TCRdb, only in-frame clones are kept and a portion is missing. The data hold nearly 50,000 clones, with about 76% observed a single time. Germline CDR1 LNHDA, CDR2 SQIVND (reference sequence). V was shortened by 3 bases and J by 7 bases, with 20 bases between the two germline ends. CDR3 length: 16 residues. Study results and limitations: The post-vaccine spike-reactive clones of convalescents showed a predominance of new vaccine-induced clones. In the study, convalescent patients were few, and early post-infection timepoints were absent.

Sample: CD4+ T cells from PBMCs cultured without peptide, taken after COVID-19 vaccination. The chain employs TRBV19 and TRBJ2-3; D may be TRBD2 (6 bases). The sequence derives from a human donor who had a prior SARS-CoV-2 infection. The CDR3 loop is CASSMLHGGAYNTQYF. CDR3 nucleotide sequence: TGTGCCAGTAGTATGCTTCACGGGGGAGCCTACAATACGCAGTATTTT.